What follows are 22 T cell receptor beta chains derived from one specimen sequenced in a study of immune heterogeneity within non-small cell lung tumors. It was with 32 V and 13 J primers that multiplex PCR amplified TCR beta CDR3. From the multiplex PCR reads, TCRdb called clonotypes with MiXCR, one entry per CDR3 protein. The table shows about 15,000 distinct CDR3 sequences, with approximately 26% occurring only once. Template input was genomic DNA from bulk tumor (600 ng per sample). Several far-apart biopsies were taken per primary tumor during surgery. Curative surgery was undertaken by patients, who had untreated, newly diagnosed non-small cell lung cancer. The sample was lung tumor tissue. The receptors shown here come from a man aged 35 to 55 with non-small cell lung cancer.

The chain joins TRBV7-8 to TRBJ2-5; 7 positions agree with TRBD1. V shed 5 bases and J 9 bases; nucleotides not matched to a gene: 9. Germline CDR1 is SGHVS and CDR2 is FQNEAQ. The CDR3 is made up of 13 amino acids. CDR3 DNA: TGTGCCAGCAGCCCCGACAGGGAAGCGTCCCAGTACTTC. Amino acid sequence: CASSPDREASQYF.

The chain carries TRBV29-1 and TRBJ2-2, with 8 bases lining up with TRBD2. Germline lookup yields CDR1 SQVTM and CDR2 ANQGSEA. The CDR3 extends over 13 amino acids. The J segment lost 7 bases and the V segment lost 7 bases, leaving 8 bases of the junction unmatched. CDR3 region: CSAGGGSGGELFF. CDR3 bases: TGCAGCGCCGGCGGGGGGAGTGGCGGGGAGCTGTTTTTT.

This clonotype was counted at least ten times. The chain combines TRBV11-2 with TRBJ2-3, with 7 bases aligning to TRBD1. CDR1 and CDR2 (germline): SGHAT, FQNNGV. With 6 bases clipped from V and 2 bases from J, the junction kept 5 bases outside the gene matches. This CDR3 contains 14 residues. CDR3 nucleotide sequence: TGTGCCAGCAGGCTCGACAGGGACACAGATACGCAGTATTTT. Amino acid sequence: CASRLDRDTDTQYF.

This clonotype occurred a few times. The chain links TRBV19 to TRBJ2-3; D unclear. The germline V gene encodes CDR1 LNHDA and CDR2 SQIVND (reference sequence). The V gene lost 1 base and the J gene lost 4 bases, with 15 bases spanning the gap. The CDR3 totals 16 residues. The CDR3 region has the DNA TGTGCCAGTAGTATAGCTTCCGGTCAGAGACCAGATACGCAGTATTTT. It specifies CASSIASGQRPDTQYF.

This clonotype has a count of ten or more. The chain employs TRBV19 and TRBJ2-1; TRBD1 aligns across 8 bases. The CDR3 consists of 15 residues. Germline CDR1 is LNHDA and CDR2 is SQIVND (reference sequence). The ends lost 3 bases at V and 2 bases at J; junction bases unmatched: 3. CDR3 residues: CASSIGTGAYNEQFF. The CDR3 DNA sequence: TGTGCCAGTAGTATTGGGACAGGAGCCTACAATGAGCAGTTCTTC. The full variable domain, rest sourced from reference TRBV19 and TRBJ2-1, is DGGITQSPKYLFRKEGQNVTLSCEQNLNHDAMYWYRQDPGQGLRLIYYSQIVNDFQKGDIAEGYSVSREKKESFPLTVTSAQKNPTAFYLCASSIGTGAYNEQFFGPGTRLTVL.

As for this clonotype: A much larger clone sits a single nucleotide away, making a read error possible. The genes are TRBV28 and TRBJ1-4; 9 bases align to TRBD1. This CDR3 spans 13 amino acids. Germline lookup yields CDR1 MDHEN and CDR2 SYDVKM. Here the CDR3 reads CASRTGGWENLFF. The CDR3 bases are TGTGCCAGCAGAACAGGGGGCTGGGAAAATCTGTTTTTT.

By share, this clonotype counts as medium-sized. The V gene is TRBV6-1, the J gene TRBJ1-1, with D perhaps TRBD1 (5 bases). Germline assignment: CDR1 MNHNS and CDR2 SASEGT. The CDR3 spans 13 residues. The V end lost 7 bases, the J end lost 0 bases, and 9 bases lay between the germline ends. The CDR3 bases are TGTGCCAGCAACTCAGGGTTGAACACTGAAGCTTTCTTT. This codes for CASNSGLNTEAFF.

By share, this clonotype counts as medium-sized. This chain connects TRBV6-5 to TRBJ2-7, with TRBD2 as a possible D gene (6 bases). Per the germline V gene, CDR1 is MNHEY and CDR2 is SVGAGI. V was shortened by 0 bases and J by 1 base, with 13 bases between the two germline ends. The CDR3 is made up of 16 amino acids. The CDR3 bases are TGTGCCAGCAGTTACTCGGGACTCACGCGGTCCTACGAGCAGTACTTC. This gives the protein CASSYSGLTRSYEQYF.

As to this clonotype: This sequence may be a read error, since a much larger clone differs from it by one base. The gene calls are TRBV11-3 and TRBJ2-7, with TRBD2 matching 7 bases. The length of the CDR3 is 11 residues. CDR1 is SGHNT and CDR2 is YENEEA in the germline V gene. The DNA of the CDR3 is TGTGCCAGCAGCCGTGCGGGGGAGCGGTACTTC. It specifies CASSRAGERYF.

Concerning this clonotype: This sequence may be a read error, since a much larger clone differs from it by one base. The rearrangement joins TRBV6-2 or TRBV6-3 to TRBJ1-6, with 10 bases that match TRBD1. Germline V gives CDR1 MNHEY, CDR2 SVGEGT. Trimming removed 6 bases from V and 10 bases from J; junction bases left unmatched: 6. The CDR3 spans 14 residues. In nucleotides, the CDR3 is TGTGCCAGCAGCTCGACAGGGGGCCTCTCACCCCTCCACTTT. Its translation is CASSSTGGLSPLHF.

This clonotype has at least ten counts. The chain couples TRBV5-1 to TRBJ2-7; 10 nucleotides align to TRBD2. The CDR3 is 16 residues long. Trimming cost V 2 bases and J 6 bases; bases outside gene matches: 11. CDR1 SGHRS and CDR2 YFSETQ come from the germline V gene. CDR3 sequence: CASSFGLAGAIGEQYF. CDR3 nucleotide sequence: TGCGCCAGCAGCTTTGGCCTAGCGGGAGCAATAGGCGAGCAGTACTTC. The full variable domain, completed using reference TRBV5-1 and TRBJ2-7, is KAGVTQTPRYLIKTRGQQVTLSCSPISGHRSVSWYQQTPGQGLQFLFEYFSETQRNKGNFPGRFSGRQFSNSRSEMNVSTLELGDSALYLCASSFGLAGAIGEQYFGPGTRLTVT.

This clonotype showed up just a few times. The chain combines TRBV18 with TRBJ2-2; D unclear. Trimming cost V 0 bases and J 3 bases, with 8 bases left between them. The CDR3 length is 15 residues. Germline loops: CDR1 KGHSH, CDR2 LQKENI. CDR3 loop: CASSPPAGDTGELFF. CDR3 DNA sequence: TGTGCCAGCTCACCACCGGCAGGAGACACCGGGGAGCTGTTTTTT.

In regard to this clonotype: One junction end disagrees with the germline gene, perhaps due to a read error. This CDR3 reads CASNQEAWFGGSEQYF. The CDR3 coding sequence is TGCGCCAGCAACCAAGAGGCATGGTTCGGGGGCTCCGAGCAGTACTTC. The chain links TRBV4-1 to TRBJ2-7, with D perhaps matching TRBD1 or TRBD2 (6 bases each). The CDR3 sequence is 16 residues long. The germline CDR1 and CDR2 sequences are MGHRA and YSYEKL.

About this clonotype: One base away lies a much larger clone, so this may be a sequencing read error. This rearrangement joins TRBV27 to TRBJ2-3, with TRBD2 identical over 9 bases. The J segment lost 5 bases and the V segment lost 3 bases, leaving 12 bases of the junction unmatched. Looked up from germline, CDR1 is MNHEY and CDR2 is SMNVEV (reference sequence). The CDR3 is made up of 17 amino acids. This CDR3 is CASSFFRAGGFKDTQYF. CDR3 DNA: TGTGCCAGCAGTTTCTTCCGGGCGGGAGGGTTCAAAGATACGCAGTATTTT.

This clonotype showed up just a few times. This rearrangement joins TRBV19 to TRBJ2-6; D unresolved. Germline V gives CDR1 LNHDA, CDR2 SQIVND (reference sequence). The CDR3 runs to 17 residues. V was pared by 2 bases and J by 4 bases, with 15 bases between. The CDR3, as DNA: TGTGCCAGTAGTATAAACTCCAAGACTCTCGGGGCCAACGTCCTGACTTTC. Protein sequence: CASSINSKTLGANVLTF.

This clonotype appeared many times. The V and J genes are TRBV7-2 and TRBJ2-7, with 11 bases identical to TRBD2. The CDR3 length is 15 residues. Trimming at V came to 5 bases and at J to 2 bases, leaving 5 bases not matched to a gene. Germline V CDR1 and CDR2: SGHTA, FQGNSA. The CDR3 coding sequence is TGTGCCAGCAGCCGACTAGCGGGGAACCCCTACGAGCAGTACTTC. Residues: CASSRLAGNPYEQYF. The entire variable domain, with the rest obtained from reference TRBV7-2 and TRBJ2-7, is as follows: GAGVSQSPSNKVTEKGKDVELRCDPISGHTALYWYRQSLGQGLEFLIYFQGNSAPDKSGLPSDRFSAERTGGSVSTLTIQRTQQEDSAVYLCASSRLAGNPYEQYFGPGTRLTVT.

Points on this clonotype: A read error is likely, as this CDR3 ends without the conserved phenylalanine or tryptophan. This chain joins TRBV3-1 and TRBJ1-5; D gene ambiguous. The CDR3 spans 14 residues. Trimming removed 1 base from V and 4 bases from J, with 8 bases in between. Germline-derived CDR1 and CDR2 are LGHDT and YNNKEL (reference sequence). The CDR3 region has the DNA TGTGCCAGCAGCCAAGGGTCATTAAATCAGCCCCAGCATCTT. As protein: CASSQGSLNQPQHL.

In this sample, this clonotype turned up many times. V and J are TRBV6-2 or TRBV6-3 and TRBJ2-7; D remains unclear. The CDR3 consists of 13 residues. Trimming shortened V by 8 bases and J by 10 bases, and 21 bases separated the two germline ends. Germline CDR1 is MNHEY and CDR2 is SVGEGT. The CDR3 loop reads CASRPGPGSVQYF. CDR3 bases: TGTGCCAGCCGTCCGGGTCCCGGATCTGTTCAGTACTTC.

This clonotype has just a few counts. This rearrangement joins TRBV29-1 to TRBJ2-5; D gene uncertain. This CDR3 is 14 amino acids long. Germline CDR1 and CDR2: SQVTM and ANQGSEA. Trimming removed 0 bases at V and 0 bases at J, with 8 bases between. CDR3 residues: CSVEDGQYQETQYF. The CDR3 bases are TGCAGCGTTGAAGATGGTCAGTACCAAGAGACCCAGTACTTC.

As concerns this clonotype: Given a much more abundant clone one base away, this may be a read error. The chain employs TRBV20-1 and TRBJ2-1; TRBD2 agrees at 9 bases. The CDR3 sequence is 15 residues long. CDR1 and CDR2 (germline): DFQATT, SNEGSKA (reference sequence). CDR3 DNA sequence: TGCATTGCTGAAAATAGCGGGAGCCCCCACAATGAGCAGTTCTTC. It yields the protein CIAENSGSPHNEQFF.

As for this clonotype: A much larger clonotype is one base distant, so this may be a read error. The V gene is TRBV6-5, the J gene TRBJ2-1; TRBD2 agrees at 14 bases. Germline trimming cut 0 bases from V and 8 bases from J; bases unmatched to any gene: 12. CDR1 is MNHEY, CDR2 SVGAGI, per germline. There are 19 residues in the CDR3. The CDR3 loop is CASSYSRAGTSGSTDEQFF. Here the CDR3 DNA reads TGTGCCAGCAGTTACTCACGGGCGGGGACTAGCGGGAGTACGGATGAGCAGTTCTTC.

Of note for this clonotype: This may be a read error: a much more frequent sequence differs by one nucleotide. This chain uses TRBV7-2 with TRBJ2-7; TRBD1 might be the D (5 bases). The CDR3 is 14 residues long. Germline CDR1 SGHTA, CDR2 FQGNSA. The V end was cut by 5 bases, the J end by 3 bases, with 14 bases between. The CDR3: CASSQGAGGYEQYF. CDR3 coding DNA: TGTGCCAGCAGCCAAGGGGCAGGTGGCTACGAGCAGTACTTC.